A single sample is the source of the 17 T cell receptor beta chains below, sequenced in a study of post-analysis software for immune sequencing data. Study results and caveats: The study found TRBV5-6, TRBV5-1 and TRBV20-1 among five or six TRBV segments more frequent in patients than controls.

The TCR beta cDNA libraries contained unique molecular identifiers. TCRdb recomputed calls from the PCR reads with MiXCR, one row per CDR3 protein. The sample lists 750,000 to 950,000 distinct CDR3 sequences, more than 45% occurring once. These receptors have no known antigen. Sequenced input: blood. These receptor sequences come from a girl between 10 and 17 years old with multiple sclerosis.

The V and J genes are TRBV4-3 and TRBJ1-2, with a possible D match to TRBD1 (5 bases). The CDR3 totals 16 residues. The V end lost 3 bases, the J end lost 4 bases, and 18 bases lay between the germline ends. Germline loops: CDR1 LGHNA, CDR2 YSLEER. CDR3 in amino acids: CASSQTLGVLAYGYTF. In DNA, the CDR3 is TGCGCCAGCAGCCAGACCTTAGGGGTTTTAGCCTATGGCTACACCTTC.

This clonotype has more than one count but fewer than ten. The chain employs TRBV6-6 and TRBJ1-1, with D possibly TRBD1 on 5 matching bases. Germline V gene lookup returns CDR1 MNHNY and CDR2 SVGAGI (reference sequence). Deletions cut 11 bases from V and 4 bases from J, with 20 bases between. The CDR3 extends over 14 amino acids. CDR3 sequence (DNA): TGTGCCGCGAAGGGGTCCCTCTCGAGCACTGAAGCTTTCTTT. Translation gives CAAKGSLSSTEAFF.

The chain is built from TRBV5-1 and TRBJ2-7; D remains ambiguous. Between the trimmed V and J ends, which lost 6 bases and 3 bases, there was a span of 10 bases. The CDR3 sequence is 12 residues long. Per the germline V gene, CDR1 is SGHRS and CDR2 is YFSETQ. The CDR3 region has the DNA TGCGCCAGCACACAAGACGACTACGAGCAGTACTTC. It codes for CASTQDDYEQYF.

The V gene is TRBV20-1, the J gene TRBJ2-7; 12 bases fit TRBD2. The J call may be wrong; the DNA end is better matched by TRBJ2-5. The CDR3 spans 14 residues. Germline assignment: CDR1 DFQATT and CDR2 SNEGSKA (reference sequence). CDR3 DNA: TGCAGTGTTCAGACTAGCGGGAGCCCAGAGACCCAGTACTTC. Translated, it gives CSVQTSGSPETQYF.

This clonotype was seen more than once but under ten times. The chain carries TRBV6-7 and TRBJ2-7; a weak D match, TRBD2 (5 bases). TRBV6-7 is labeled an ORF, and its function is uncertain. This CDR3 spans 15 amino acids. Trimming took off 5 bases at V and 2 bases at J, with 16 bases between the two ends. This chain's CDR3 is CASSLRRKTTYEQYF. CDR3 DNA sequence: TGTGCCAGCAGTCTGAGACGGAAGACTACCTACGAGCAGTACTTC.

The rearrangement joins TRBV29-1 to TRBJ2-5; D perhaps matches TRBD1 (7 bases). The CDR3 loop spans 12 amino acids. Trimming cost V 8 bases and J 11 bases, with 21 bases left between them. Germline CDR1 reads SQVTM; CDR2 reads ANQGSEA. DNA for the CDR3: TGCAGCAGCTCCGGGGGTCAGGGGGAGCAGTACTTC. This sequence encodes CSSSGGQGEQYF. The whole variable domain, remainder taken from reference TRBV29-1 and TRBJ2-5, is SAVISQKPSRDICQRGTSLTIQCQVDSQVTMMFWYRQQPGQSLTLIATANQGSEATYESGFVIDKFPISRPNLTFSTLTVSNMSPEDSSIYLCSSSGGQGEQYFGPGTRLLVL.

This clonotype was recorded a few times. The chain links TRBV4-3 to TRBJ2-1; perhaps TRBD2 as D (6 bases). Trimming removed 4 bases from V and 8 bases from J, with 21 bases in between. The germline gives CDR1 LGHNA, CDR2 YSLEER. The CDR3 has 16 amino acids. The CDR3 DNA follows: TGCGCCAGCAGCCTTGCAAGACGGAGGGAAAACGATGAGCAGTTCTTC. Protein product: CASSLARRRENDEQFF.

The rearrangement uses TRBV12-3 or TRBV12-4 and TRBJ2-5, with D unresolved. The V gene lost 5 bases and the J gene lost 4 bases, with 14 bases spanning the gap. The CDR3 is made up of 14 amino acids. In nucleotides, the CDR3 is TGTGCCAGCAGTGGGGTCTTCGTCCGAGAGACCCAGTACTTC. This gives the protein CASSGVFVRETQYF.

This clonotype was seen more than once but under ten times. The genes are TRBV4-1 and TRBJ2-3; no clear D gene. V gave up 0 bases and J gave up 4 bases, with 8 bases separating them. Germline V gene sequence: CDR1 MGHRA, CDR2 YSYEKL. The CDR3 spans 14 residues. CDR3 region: CASSQDLDPDTQYF. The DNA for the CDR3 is TGCGCCAGCAGCCAAGACCTAGACCCAGATACGCAGTATTTT.

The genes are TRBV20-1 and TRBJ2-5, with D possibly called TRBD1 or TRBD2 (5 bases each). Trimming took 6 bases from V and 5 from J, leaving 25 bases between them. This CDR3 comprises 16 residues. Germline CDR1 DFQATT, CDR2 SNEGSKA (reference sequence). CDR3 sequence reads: CSATNPRDPTWETQYF. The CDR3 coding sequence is TGCAGTGCAACCAATCCTCGGGACCCTACTTGGGAGACCCAGTACTTC.

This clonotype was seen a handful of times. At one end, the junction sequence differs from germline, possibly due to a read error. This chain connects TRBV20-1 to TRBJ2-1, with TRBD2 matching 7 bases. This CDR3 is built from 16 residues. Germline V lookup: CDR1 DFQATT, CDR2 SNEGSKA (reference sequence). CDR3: CSTRDWRGGSLFEQFF. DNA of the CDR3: TGTAGTACTAGAGATTGGAGGGGCGGGAGCCTATTTGAGCAGTTCTTC.

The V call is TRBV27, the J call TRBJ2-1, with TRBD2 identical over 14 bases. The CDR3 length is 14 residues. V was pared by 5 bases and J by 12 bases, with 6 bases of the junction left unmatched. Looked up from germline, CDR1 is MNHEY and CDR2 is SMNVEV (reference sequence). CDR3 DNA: TGTGCCAGCAGTAAGCCGGGACTAGCGGGAGCGCAGTTCTTC. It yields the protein CASSKPGLAGAQFF.

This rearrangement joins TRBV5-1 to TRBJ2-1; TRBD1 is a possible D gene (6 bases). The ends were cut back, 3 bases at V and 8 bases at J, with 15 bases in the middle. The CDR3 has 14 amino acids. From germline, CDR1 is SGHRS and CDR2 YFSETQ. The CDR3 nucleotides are TGCGCCAGCAGCTCTACGACAGGTCTGGATGAGCAGTTCTTC. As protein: CASSSTTGLDEQFF.

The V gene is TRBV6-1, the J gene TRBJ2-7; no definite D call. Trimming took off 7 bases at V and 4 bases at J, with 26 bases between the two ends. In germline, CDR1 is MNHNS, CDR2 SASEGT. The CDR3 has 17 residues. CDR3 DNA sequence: TGTGCCAGCACCAGAAAGGGTTCCCCGGGCTCCGGGTACGAGCAGTACTTC. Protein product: CASTRKGSPGSGYEQYF.

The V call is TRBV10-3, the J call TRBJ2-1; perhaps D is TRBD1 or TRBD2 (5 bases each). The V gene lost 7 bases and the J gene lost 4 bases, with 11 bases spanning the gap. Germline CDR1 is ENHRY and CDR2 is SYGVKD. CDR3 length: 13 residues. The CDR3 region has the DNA TGTGCCATCACCGGGACGGAATACAATGAGCAGTTCTTC. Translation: CAITGTEYNEQFF.

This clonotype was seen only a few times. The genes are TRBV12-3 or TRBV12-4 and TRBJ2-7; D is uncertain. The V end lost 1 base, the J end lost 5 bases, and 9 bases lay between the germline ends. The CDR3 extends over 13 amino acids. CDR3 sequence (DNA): TGTGCCAGCAGTTTAGGGCAGGCTGACGAGCAGTACTTC. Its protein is CASSLGQADEQYF.

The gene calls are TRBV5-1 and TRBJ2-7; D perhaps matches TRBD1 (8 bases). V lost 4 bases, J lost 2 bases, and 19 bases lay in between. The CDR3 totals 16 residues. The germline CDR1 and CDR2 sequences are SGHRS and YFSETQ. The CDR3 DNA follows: TGCGCCAGCAGCGTGGAAGGACAGGGAGGGCCCTACGAGCAGTACTTC. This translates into CASSVEGQGGPYEQYF.